This T cell receptor beta chain was sequenced during a study of molecular identifiers for immune sequencing clone quantification. The V end was cut by 3 bases, the J end by 1 base, with 9 bases between. The CDR3 length is 14 residues. CDR1 and CDR2 (germline): SGHRS, YFSETQ. This clonotype was counted many times. Its antigen is currently unknown. Between roughly 18,000 and 1,100,000 sorted cells, with 10%, 30% or 50% RNA, yielded naive CD8 libraries. Study outcomes and limitations: Reports indicate spiked Jurkat TCR RNA from one cell could be found among roughly 950,000 naive cells. It was shown that clones above 20 RNA copies held over 98% of effector molecules, but under 1% in naive cells.

Listed TCR primers, together with previously described methods, were used for the bulk TCR libraries. TCRdb ran MiXCR on the PCR reads and lists one entry per CDR3 protein. The sample has some 320,000 distinct CDR3 sequences; around 21% are singletons. This chain joins TRBV5-1 and TRBJ2-3; D remains unclear. The sample taken for sequencing was naive CD8+ T cells from blood, with Jurkat cell RNA spiked in. Documented subset: FACS-sorted CD8+CD4-CCR7+CD45RA+ naive T cells. The receptor was isolated from a human donor in good health. Some libraries in this study had Jurkat cell RNA spiked in. The CDR3: CASSWAPRTDTQYF. The DNA for the CDR3 is TGCGCCAGCAGCTGGGCCCCCCGCACAGATACGCAGTATTTT.